This TCR beta chain was recovered during a study of T cells in Graves' hyperthyroidism and ophthalmopathy. About the study: Before any treatment, at initial diagnosis, peripheral blood was collected.

The CDR3 covers 15 residues. Between the trimmed V and J ends, which lost 0 bases and 9 bases, there was a span of 13 bases. Germline loops: CDR1 SGHRS, CDR2 YFSETQ. This clonotype appeared many times. The antigen is unknown. The authors deemed Graves' hyperthyroidism stable absent ophthalmopathy progression within 18 months. Disease duration under 2 months; hyperthyroidism patients were aged 18 to 65. Amplified TCR beta CDR3 regions came from RNA transcripts. TCR CDR3 underwent first-round RT-PCR with the HTBI primer set. One entry per CDR3 protein, called by TCRdb with MiXCR from the multiplex PCR reads. Among around 190,000 distinct CDR3 sequences, about 15% were seen once, and the ten largest hold roughly 30%. The study, taken as a whole, reports: Among clonotypes expanded in thyroid above 0.001, most were also found in blood.

The chain links TRBV5-1 to TRBJ1-6, with D unresolved. The sequenced material came from blood. The clonotype was recovered from a woman aged 50 to 60 with Graves' hyperthyroidism. The CDR3 spells CASSLDRELGSPLHF. CDR3 sequence (DNA): TGCGCCAGCAGCTTGGACCGGGAGCTTGGTTCACCCCTCCACTTT.